The sequence of this T cell receptor (beta chain) was determined in a study of blood T cells in healthy people across ages. General observations from the study: Roughly linearly, TCR beta diversity per million T cells fell as age increased. Diversity estimated from one million T cells was considered an underestimate.

For this clonotype: The target antigen is unknown.

Per individual sample, total RNA of at least 5 micrograms was extracted. Alongside a J-beta primer mix, a sample-barcoded 5' primer served in a second PCR lasting roughly 7 to 11 cycles. Each of the samples gave a minimum of 2.5 million paired-end reads that contained CDR3. In TCRdb, the 5' RACE reads were re-called with MiXCR into one record per CDR3 protein. The sample shows about 830,000 distinct CDR3 sequences, roughly 50% of them seen only once. V dropped 4 bases and J dropped 0 bases, with 15 bases sitting between them. Per germline, CDR1 SGHRS and CDR2 YFSETQ. The CDR3 loop spans 16 amino acids.

This sequence joins TRBV5-1 and TRBJ2-3; possibly TRBD1 or TRBD2 for D (6 bases each). The TCR was taken from a young man in good health. The sample comprised blood. The chain's CDR3 is CASSPAGQTSTDTQYF. CDR3 DNA: TGCGCCAGCAGCCCGGCGGGACAAACTAGCACAGATACGCAGTATTTT.